Listed here are 13 T cell receptor beta chains from one sample, sequenced in a study of blood T cell repertoires in COVID-19 (dated by TCRdb to 2020 to 2021). To prepare the library, the immunoSEQ multiplex PCR assay was applied. TCRdb limited this immuneACCESS table to in-frame rearrangements with V and J called. A share of clones is missing; checked studies link under half to unresolved V genes, and the rest is unexplained. Counted in this sample were some 87,000 clones; roughly 75% of them appeared once. The top ten clonotypes cover about 8.4% of the sample. The sample comprised peripheral blood. All receptors come from a middle-aged man who had recovered from COVID-19.

This chain links TRBV27 with TRBJ1-3; D is unresolved. CDR1 and CDR2 from the germline V gene are MNHEY and SMNVEV (reference sequence). The CDR3 consists of 12 residues. Trimming cost V 4 bases and J 4 bases, with 5 bases left between them. This chain's CDR3 is CASSSGGNTIYF. As DNA, the CDR3 is TGTGCCAGCAGTTCCGGGGGAAACACCATATATTTT.

The gene calls are TRBV3-1 (or the pseudogene TRBV3-2) and TRBJ2-2; 8 bases match TRBD1. CDR1 and CDR2 (germline): LGHDT, YNNKEL (reference sequence). J gave up 2 bases and V 4 bases, and 6 bases lay outside the gene matches. The CDR3 length is 16 residues. CDR3 sequence (DNA): TGTGCCAGCAGCCTTAGGACAGGGAAAAACACCGGGGAGCTGTTTTTT. This codes for CASSLRTGKNTGELFF.

The chain couples TRBV6-5 to TRBJ1-2; D ambiguous. Trimming took off 6 bases at V and 4 bases at J, with 9 bases between the two ends. Germline CDR1 reads MNHEY; CDR2 reads SVGAGI. This CDR3 has 12 residues. As DNA, the CDR3 is TGTGCCAGCAGAACAGACACCTATGGCTACACCTTC. It is translated as CASRTDTYGYTF.

This clone was seen a handful of times. The chain links TRBV5-1 to TRBJ2-3; D is unresolved. CDR1 SGHRS and CDR2 YFSETQ come from the germline V gene. The CDR3 sequence is 12 residues long. V was cut by 2 bases and J by 6 bases, with 7 bases left in between. CDR3: CASSFRSDTQYF. The CDR3 DNA sequence: TGCGCCAGCAGCTTTCGGAGCGATACGCAGTATTTT.

This clone was counted a single time. CDR3 sequence (DNA): TGCGCCAGCAGCTTGGCCCGTGAGACAGATACGCAGTATTTT. This sequence encodes CASSLARETDTQYF. V and J are TRBV5-1 and TRBJ2-3; D is unclear. The CDR3 spans 14 residues. Germline V CDR1 and CDR2: SGHRS, YFSETQ. Trimming removed 0 bases at V and 3 bases at J, with 8 bases between.

CDR3 amino acids: CASSLDRVTGELFF. The CDR3 nucleotides are TGTGCCAGCAGCTTAGACAGGGTTACCGGGGAGCTGTTTTTT. The gene calls are TRBV11-2 and TRBJ2-2; perhaps TRBD1 as D (5 bases). Deletions cut 0 bases from V and 5 bases from J, with 7 bases between. Germline V gives CDR1 SGHAT, CDR2 FQNNGV. This CDR3 has 14 residues.

This clone showed up just a few times. V and J are TRBV27 and TRBJ2-2; 8 bases are a match to TRBD2. The germline CDR1 and CDR2 sequences are MNHEY and SMNVEV (reference sequence). The CDR3 runs 16 residues. V shed 2 bases and J 6 bases; nucleotides not matched to a gene: 8. The CDR3 nucleotides are TGTGCCAGCAGTTTAAAGGGCCGGGGGGGCCCCGGGGAGCTGTTTTTT. Its translation is CASSLKGRGGPGELFF.

The chain recombines TRBV18 with TRBJ1-4; the match to TRBD1 covers 9 bases. The V and J ends lost 6 bases and 5 bases, in that order; junction bases with no gene match: 7. The CDR3 sequence is 15 residues long. Germline loops: CDR1 KGHSH, CDR2 LQKENI. The CDR3 DNA follows: TGTGCCAGCTCTCGGAGGGACAGGGAGAATGAAAAACTGTTTTTT. Its translation: CASSRRDRENEKLFF.

This chain links TRBV6-5 with TRBJ1-3; weak D call: TRBD1 (6 bases). Trimming took off 0 bases at V and 2 bases at J, with 8 bases between the two ends. The CDR3 extends over 15 amino acids. Per germline, CDR1 MNHEY and CDR2 SVGAGI. The CDR3 spells CASSYSGGPGNTIYF. For the CDR3, the DNA is TGTGCCAGCAGTTACTCAGGGGGACCTGGAAACACCATATATTTT.

This chain connects TRBV5-1 to TRBJ1-2; a weak D match, TRBD1 (6 bases). Germline CDR1 and CDR2: SGHRS and YFSETQ. The CDR3 covers 14 residues. The V and J ends lost 0 bases and 10 bases respectively, with 16 bases between them. Written as DNA, the CDR3 is TGCGCCAGCAGCTTGGAAGCAGGGGTGATTGACTACACCTTC. It is translated as CASSLEAGVIDYTF.

The chain has TRBV7-2 and TRBJ2-7; 11 bases agree with TRBD2. The germline gives CDR1 SGHTA, CDR2 FQGNSA. The CDR3 is made up of 13 amino acids. V shed 1 base and J 12 bases; nucleotides not matched to a gene: 5. For the CDR3, the DNA is TGTGCCAGCAGCTTAGACACTAGCGGGAGCCTGTACTTC. Translation: CASSLDTSGSLYF.

The chain employs TRBV7-2 and TRBJ2-7; D is ambiguous. The germline gives CDR1 SGHTA, CDR2 FQGNSA. V dropped 0 bases and J dropped 0 bases, with 9 bases sitting between them. The CDR3 spans 15 residues. This chain's CDR3 is CASSLARRPSYEQYF. Written as DNA, the CDR3 is TGTGCCAGCAGCTTAGCCCGGCGGCCCTCCTACGAGCAGTACTTC.

This clone showed up just once. V is TRBV7-2 and J is TRBJ2-2; tentatively, D is TRBD1 (6 bases). The CDR3 has 19 amino acids. Germline V gene lookup returns CDR1 SGHTA and CDR2 FQGNSA. V was cut by 3 bases and J by 6 bases, with 26 bases left in between. As DNA, the CDR3 is TGTGCCAGCAGCTTTAGGCAGGGGATCGGCGGAGACCCGCCCGGGGAGCTGTTTTTT. Its protein is CASSFRQGIGGDPPGELFF.